This entry concerns a single T cell receptor beta chain. The sample is drawn from a study of blood T cell repertoires in COVID-19. Study at large: The United States, Italy and Spain supplied acute and convalescent COVID-19 samples. Sample material is recorded as cDNA or gDNA derived from T cells, B-cell-depleted T cells, or PBMCs.

Under the authors' procedure: Cell counts per sample came from amplifying reference gene primers. The assay was immunoSEQ multiplex PCR, and TCRdb's table has in-frame clones only and misses some. That table furnishes V, J and clone size, whereas the DNA furnished D and trimming. The data hold about 130,000 clones, with 70% to 90% observed a single time. The CDR3 contains 17 residues. Trimming stripped 0 bases from V and 0 bases from J, with 11 bases between. Germline-derived CDR1 and CDR2 are LGHNT and FRNRAP. The chain carries TRBV12-5 and TRBJ2-2; TRBD1 might be the D (5 bases). The receptor's source is a woman of 80 years or more with acute or convalescent COVID-19. The specimen was peripheral blood. The CDR3 bases are TGTGCTAGTGGTTTGGTAGGGTTAGGGGCGAACACCGGGGAGCTGTTTTTT. Translating gives CASGLVGLGANTGELFF.